Presented here are 2 T cell receptor beta chains from one specimen sequenced in a study of response to subunit inactivated influenza vaccine. Via MiXCR, TCRdb re-called the RT-PCR reads, giving one row per CDR3 protein. The data hold 700,000 to 900,000 distinct CDR3 sequences, with around 20% observed a single time. The material sequenced was PBMCs from blood, taken approximately 5 days after vaccination. Every receptor here comes from a man aged 45-60 years who received an inactivated influenza vaccine.

This clonotype was detected a few times. The V gene is TRBV11-2, the J gene TRBJ2-5; 8 nucleotides match TRBD2. The CDR3 is 15 amino acids. Trimming removed 0 bases from V and 2 bases from J; junction bases left unmatched: 2. CDR1 SGHAT and CDR2 FQNNGV come from the germline V gene. The CDR3 bases are TGTGCCAGCAGCTTAGAGCGGGGGGTACAAGAGACCCAGTACTTC. Protein sequence: CASSLERGVQETQYF. The complete variable domain, with remaining parts taken from reference TRBV11-2 and TRBJ2-5, reads EAGVAQSPRYKIIEKRQSVAFWCNPISGHATLYWYQQILGQGPKLLIQFQNNGVVDDSQLPKDRFSAERLKGVDSTLKIQPAKLEDSAVYLCASSLERGVQETQYFGPGTRLLVL.

This chain joins TRBV29-1 and TRBJ1-5, with 8 bases identical to TRBD1. Germline trimming cut 6 bases from V and 5 bases from J; bases unmatched to any gene: 6. This CDR3 region has 13 residues. CDR1 is SQVTM, CDR2 ANQGSEA, per germline. Here the CDR3 reads CSVWTGLDQPQHF. DNA for the CDR3: TGCAGCGTCTGGACAGGGTTGGATCAGCCCCAGCATTTT.